This TCR beta chain was obtained from a study of neoadjuvant anti-PD-1 for oral cavity cancer. This clone was picked up a small number of times. Its antigen is as yet unknown. The study's findings and limits: Treg/Th17 ratio rose with pretreatment blood and fell with post-treatment tumor TCRbeta clonality.

The table came from immunoSEQ multiplex PCR; TCRdb's copy has only in-frame clones and leaves some out. The data hold more than 13,000 clones, with around two thirds observed a single time. V gave up 2 bases and J gave up 4 bases, with 12 bases separating them. Germline CDR1 and CDR2: MNHNS and SASEGT. The CDR3 is 15 amino acids. Stage II-IVA oral cavity squamous cell carcinoma was new and untreated by systemic or radiation therapy. The TCR sequence derives from a person between 35 and 79 years old with oral cavity squamous cell carcinoma. The sample here was PBMCs, taken before nivolumab (anti-PD-1) treatment. The chain carries TRBV6-1 and TRBJ2-1, with D unclear. The CDR3 DNA sequence: TGTGCCAGCAGTGAAACCCCTCAAGGGTACAATGAGCAGTTCTTC. This sequence encodes CASSETPQGYNEQFF.